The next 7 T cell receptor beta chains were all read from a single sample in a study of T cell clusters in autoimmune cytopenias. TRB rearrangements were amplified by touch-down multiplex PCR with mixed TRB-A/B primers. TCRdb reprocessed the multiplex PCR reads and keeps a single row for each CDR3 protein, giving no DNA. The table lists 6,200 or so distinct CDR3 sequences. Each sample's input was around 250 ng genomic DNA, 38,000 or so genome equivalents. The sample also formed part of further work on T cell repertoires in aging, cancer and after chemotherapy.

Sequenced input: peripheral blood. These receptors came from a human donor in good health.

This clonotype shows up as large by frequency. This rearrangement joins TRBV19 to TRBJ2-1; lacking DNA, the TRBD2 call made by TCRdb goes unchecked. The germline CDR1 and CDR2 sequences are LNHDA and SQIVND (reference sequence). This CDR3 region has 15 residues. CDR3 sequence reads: CASSIGASGGNEQFF.

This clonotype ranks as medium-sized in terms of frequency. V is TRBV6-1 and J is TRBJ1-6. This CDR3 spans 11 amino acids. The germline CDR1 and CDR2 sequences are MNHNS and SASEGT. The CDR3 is CASSGNSPLHF.

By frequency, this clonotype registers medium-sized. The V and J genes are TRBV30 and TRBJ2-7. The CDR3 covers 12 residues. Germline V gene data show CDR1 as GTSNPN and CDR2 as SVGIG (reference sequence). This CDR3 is CAWSAGHSGQYF.

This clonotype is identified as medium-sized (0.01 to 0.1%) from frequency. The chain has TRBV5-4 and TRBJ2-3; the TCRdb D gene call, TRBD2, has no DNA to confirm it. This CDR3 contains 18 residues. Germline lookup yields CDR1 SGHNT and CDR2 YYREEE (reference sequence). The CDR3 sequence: CASSLASSGGTPRVAQYF.

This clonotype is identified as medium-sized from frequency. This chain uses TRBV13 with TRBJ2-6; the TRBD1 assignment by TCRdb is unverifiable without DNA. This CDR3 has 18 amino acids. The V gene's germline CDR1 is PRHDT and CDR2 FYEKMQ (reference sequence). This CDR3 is CASSLGGQGASGANVLTF. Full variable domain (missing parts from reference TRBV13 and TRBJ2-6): AAGVIQSPRHLIKEKRETATLKCYPIPRHDTVYWYQQGPGQDPQFLISFYEKMQSDKGSIPDRFSAQQFSDYHSELNMSSLELGDSALYFCASSLGGQGASGANVLTFGAGSRLTVL.

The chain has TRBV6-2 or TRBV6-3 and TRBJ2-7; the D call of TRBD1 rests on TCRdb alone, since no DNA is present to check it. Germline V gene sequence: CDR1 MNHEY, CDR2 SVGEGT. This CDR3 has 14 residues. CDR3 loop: CASSLVPGNHEQYF.

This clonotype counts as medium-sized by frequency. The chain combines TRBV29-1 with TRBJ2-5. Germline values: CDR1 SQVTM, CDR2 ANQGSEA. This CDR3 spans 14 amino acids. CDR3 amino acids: CSVVDSLRQETQYF. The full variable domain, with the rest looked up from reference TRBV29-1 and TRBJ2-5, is SAVISQKPSRDICQRGTSLTIQCQVDSQVTMMFWYRQQPGQSLTLIATANQGSEATYESGFVIDKFPISRPNLTFSTLTVSNMSPEDSSIYLCSVVDSLRQETQYFGPGTRLLVL.